Listed below are T cell receptor beta chains from one sample, sequenced in a study of blood T cell repertoires in COVID-19. Produced via immunoSEQ multiplex PCR; TCRdb's table is partial and in-frame only. The sample records under 130,000 clones, roughly nine tenths being singletons. What was sequenced was peripheral blood. These receptors all stem from a woman of 80 years or more in a cohort sampled during active COVID-19. The CDR3 runs from the conserved cysteine through the conserved F or W. Fields, in order: J gene, clone size, D gene, V gene, CDR3 DNA, CDR3 protein. D genes are given only for firm matches. Clone sizes are given selectively: once, few, many, or a class where the clone is expanded.

>TRBJ2-2|once|TRBD2|TRBV24-1
TGTGCCACCAGAATGGGGGGGACTAAAAGCACCGGGGAGCTGTTTTTT
CATRMGGTKSTGELFF
>TRBJ2-7|few|TRBD2|TRBV6-6
TGTGCCAGCAGGACCTTAGCGGGAGGGCTTTACGAGCAGTACTTC
CASRTLAGGLYEQYF
>TRBJ2-7|NA|TRBD1|TRBV7-2
TGTGCCAGCAGCTTGGGACAGCGTAACGAGCAGTACTTC
CASSLGQRNEQYF
>TRBJ2-2|NA|NA|TRBV14
TGTGCCAGCAGCCAAGTAATCAGGCCCCTGAACACCGGGGAGCTGTTTTTT
CASSQVIRPLNTGELFF
>TRBJ1-4|NA|NA|TRBV2
TGTGCCAGCCCGGCTAATGAAAAACTGTTTTTT
CASPANEKLFF
>TRBJ1-2|NA|NA|TRBV10-3
TGTGCCATCAGTGAGTCCCTTCGGGGGGCGGTTGGCTACACCTTC
CAISESLRGAVGYTF
>TRBJ1-4|NA|NA|TRBV6-5
TGTGCCAGCAGTTACCGGGTCCTGAGGACTAATGAAAAACTGTTTTTT
CASSYRVLRTNEKLFF
>TRBJ2-1|NA|TRBD2|TRBV19
TGTGCCAGTAGTATATTGGGCGGGAGATCCCACAATGAGCAGTTCTTC
CASSILGGRSHNEQFF
>TRBJ1-2|once|TRBD1|TRBV18
TGTGCCAGCTCCCCACTCAGCACTCCGGGACAGAGGACTAACTATGGCTACACCTTC
CASSPLSTPGQRTNYGYTF
>TRBJ2-3|NA|TRBD2|TRBV3-1/TRBV3-2
TGTGCCAGCACCCAGGGCGGGAGGGCCAAGTTCACAGATACGCAGTATTTT
CASTQGGRAKFTDTQYF
>TRBJ2-7|NA|TRBD1|TRBV11-1
TGTGCCAGCAGTCACAGGGGGGACGAGCAGTACTTC
CASSHRGDEQYF
>TRBJ1-1|once|NA|TRBV5-6
TGTGCCAGCAGCTTGGGAGGCTTAGGGGATGATGAAGCTTTCTTT
CASSLGGLGDDEAFF
>TRBJ1-2|NA|TRBD1|TRBV14
TGTGCCAGCAGCCAAGATCCGGACAGGGCAACTACTGGCTACACCTTC
CASSQDPDRATTGYTF
>TRBJ2-4|NA|TRBD2|TRBV6-5
TGTGCCAGCTTCGGGGCGGGGGTGACCAAAAACATTCAGTACTTC
CASFGAGVTKNIQYF
>TRBJ1-2|few|NA|TRBV19
TGTGCCAGTAGTGTCGGGGGTTCCCTTGGCTACACCTTC
CASSVGGSLGYTF
>TRBJ1-2|few|NA|TRBV10-3
TGTGCCATCAGTGGGGCGGGGGCATCGAACTATGGCTACACCTTC
CAISGAGASNYGYTF
>TRBJ2-5|NA|TRBD2|TRBV3-1/TRBV3-2
TGTGCCAGCAACTCCCGGGGGGGCCGGTCAGAGACCCAGTACTTC
CASNSRGGRSETQYF
>TRBJ1-2|NA|TRBD1|TRBV6-6
TGTGCCAGCAGTGACTGGGCAGGGGGAAACTATGGCTACACCTTC
CASSDWAGGNYGYTF
>TRBJ1-1|NA|NA|TRBV24-1
TGTGCCACCAGAGACAGAGTGAACACTGAAGCTTTCTTT
CATRDRVNTEAFF
>TRBJ1-1|NA|TRBD1|TRBV10-2
TGCGCCAGCAGCTTTCCGGGACAGGGTAACACTGAAGCTTTCTTT
CASSFPGQGNTEAFF
>TRBJ2-6|NA|NA|TRBV7-2
TGTGCCAGCAGCTTAGCGGGCTTTCTCCGGGATGGGGCCAACGTCCTGACTTTC
CASSLAGFLRDGANVLTF
>TRBJ2-1|NA|NA|TRBV4-2
TGTGCCAGCAGCCGAGCGGGCAGGTCGGATGTGAATGAGCAGTTCTTC
CASSRAGRSDVNEQFF
>TRBJ2-2|NA|TRBD2|TRBV25-1
TGTGCCAGCAGTGGGGGGGGAGCCACCGGGGAGCTGTTTTTT
CASSGGGATGELFF
>TRBJ1-2|NA|NA|TRBV9
TGTGCCAGCAGCGTAGACAGGGCGGCGGATGGCTACACCTTC
CASSVDRAADGYTF
>TRBJ2-5|NA|NA|TRBV24-1
TGTGCCACCAGGTCGGCAAGGGACATCGGAGAGACCCAGTACTTC
CATRSARDIGETQYF
>TRBJ1-2|NA|TRBD1|TRBV2
TGTGCCAGCAGCGACGGACAGGGTCACTATGGCTACACCTTC
CASSDGQGHYGYTF
>TRBJ2-6|NA|TRBD2|TRBV4-1
TGCGCCAGCAGCCAGAAGAATTGGCTAGCGGAAGGGGGGGCCAACGTCCTGACTTTC
CASSQKNWLAEGGANVLTF
>TRBJ2-3|NA|NA|TRBV27
TGTGCCAGCAGCATCTGGGGGGGGGCCACAGATACGCAGTATTTT
CASSIWGGATDTQYF
>TRBJ1-2|NA|NA|TRBV5-1
TGCGCCAGCACCCCCAACTTCGATGGCTACACCTTC
CASTPNFDGYTF
>TRBJ2-7|NA|TRBD1|TRBV7-2
TGTGCCAGCAGCCTGGGACAGGGGACCTACGAGCAGTACTTC
CASSLGQGTYEQYF
>TRBJ1-1|once|NA|TRBV9
TGTGCCAGCAGCGAGGCAGGGGCTTCGTCCAGCGCTTTCTTT
CASSEAGASSSAFF
>TRBJ1-4|NA|NA|TRBV5-1
TGCGCCAGCAGCTTGGAGGGGGAACTGACGTCGTCAAAACTGTTTTTT
CASSLEGELTSSKLFF
>TRBJ2-1|NA|TRBD1|TRBV7-3
TGTGCCAGCAGCTTTACGGACAGGGAAGAGCAGTTCTTC
CASSFTDREEQFF
>TRBJ2-1|NA|TRBD2|TRBV7-9
TGTGCCAGCAGCATAGCGGGGGGTCACAATGAGCAGTTCTTC
CASSIAGGHNEQFF
>TRBJ1-3|NA|TRBD1|TRBV7-7
TGTGCTAGCAGCGCGGGACAGATGTTCTCTGGAAACACCATATATTTT
CASSAGQMFSGNTIYF
>TRBJ1-5|NA|NA|TRBV6-1
TGTGCCAGCAGTGAATGGGGGAGGGATCAGCCCCAGCATTTT
CASSEWGRDQPQHF
>TRBJ2-7|NA|NA|TRBV7-2
TGTGCCAGCAGCTCCGGGACAACCCCGTACGAGCAGTACTTC
CASSSGTTPYEQYF
>TRBJ2-1|NA|TRBD2|TRBV5-1
TGCGCCAGCAGCTCTGATAGTTCTAGCGGAAAACCACCAAATGAGCAGTTCTTC
CASSSDSSSGKPPNEQFF
>TRBJ2-3|once|NA|TRBV10-1
TGCGCCAGCAGTGAAAATCCAGGAAGGACAGATACGCAGTATTTT
CASSENPGRTDTQYF
>TRBJ2-3|NA|TRBD2|TRBV5-4
TGTGCCAGCAGCTTGGGCGGCGCTAGCGGGGGTAGGGATACGCAGTATTTT
CASSLGGASGGRDTQYF
>TRBJ1-3|NA|NA|TRBV10-2
TGCGCCAGCAGTGAACAATCTGGAAACACCATATATTTT
CASSEQSGNTIYF
>TRBJ2-2|NA|NA|TRBV28
TGTGCCAGCCGTGTCGCGGGGTCGAACACCGGGGAGCTGTTTTTT
CASRVAGSNTGELFF
>TRBJ2-4|NA|NA|TRBV21-1
TGTGCCAGCAGCAAAGCGCCCGGACAGGGCGAGGGCTATAACATTCAGTACTTC
CASSKAPGQGEGYNIQYF